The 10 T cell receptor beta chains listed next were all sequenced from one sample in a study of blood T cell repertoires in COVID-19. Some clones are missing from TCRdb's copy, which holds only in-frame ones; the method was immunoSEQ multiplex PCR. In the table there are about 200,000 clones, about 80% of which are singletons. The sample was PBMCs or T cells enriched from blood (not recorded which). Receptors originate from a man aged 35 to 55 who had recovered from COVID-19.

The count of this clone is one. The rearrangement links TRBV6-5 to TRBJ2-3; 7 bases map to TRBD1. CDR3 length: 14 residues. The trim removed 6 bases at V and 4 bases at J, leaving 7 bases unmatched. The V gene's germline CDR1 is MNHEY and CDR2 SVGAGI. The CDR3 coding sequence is TGTGCCAGCAGCAAACGACAGGGATCAGATACGCAGTATTTT. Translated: CASSKRQGSDTQYF.

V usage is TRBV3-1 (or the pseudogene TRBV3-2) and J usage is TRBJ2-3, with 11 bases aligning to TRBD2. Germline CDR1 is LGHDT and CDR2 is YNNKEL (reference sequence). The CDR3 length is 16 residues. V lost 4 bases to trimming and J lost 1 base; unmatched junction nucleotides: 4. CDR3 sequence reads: CASSPVAGGGTDTQYF. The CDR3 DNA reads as TGTGCCAGCAGCCCCGTAGCGGGGGGGGGCACAGATACGCAGTATTTT.

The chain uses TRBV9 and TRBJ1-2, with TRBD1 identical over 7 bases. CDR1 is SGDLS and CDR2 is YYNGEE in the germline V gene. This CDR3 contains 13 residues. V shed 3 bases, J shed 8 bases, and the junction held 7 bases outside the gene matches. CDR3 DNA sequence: TGTGCCAGCAGCGGTGACAGGGCCGGCGGCTACACCTTC. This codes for CASSGDRAGGYTF.

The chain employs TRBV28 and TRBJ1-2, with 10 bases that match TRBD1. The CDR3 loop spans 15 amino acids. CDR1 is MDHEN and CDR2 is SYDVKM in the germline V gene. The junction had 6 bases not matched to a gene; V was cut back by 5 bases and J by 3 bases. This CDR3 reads CASSPSGTGDYGYTF. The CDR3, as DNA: TGTGCCAGCAGTCCATCCGGGACAGGGGACTATGGCTACACCTTC.

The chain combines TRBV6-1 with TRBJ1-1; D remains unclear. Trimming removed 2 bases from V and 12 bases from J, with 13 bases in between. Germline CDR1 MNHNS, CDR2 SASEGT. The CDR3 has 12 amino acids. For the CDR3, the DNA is TGTGCCAGCAGTGAACTCCGTTACTTGACTTTCTTT. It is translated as CASSELRYLTFF.

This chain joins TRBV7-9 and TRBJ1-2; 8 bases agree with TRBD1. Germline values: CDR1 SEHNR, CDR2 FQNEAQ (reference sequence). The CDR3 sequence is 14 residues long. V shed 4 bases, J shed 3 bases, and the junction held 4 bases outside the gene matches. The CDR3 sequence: CASSSRQGYYGYTF. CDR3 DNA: TGTGCCAGCAGCTCCAGACAGGGGTACTATGGCTACACCTTC.

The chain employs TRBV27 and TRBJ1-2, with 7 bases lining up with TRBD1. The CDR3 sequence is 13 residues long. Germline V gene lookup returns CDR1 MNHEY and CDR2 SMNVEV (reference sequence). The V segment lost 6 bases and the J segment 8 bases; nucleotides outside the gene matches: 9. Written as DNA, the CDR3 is TGTGCCAGCAGCTCCTATCAGGGGGACGGCTACACCTTC. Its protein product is CASSSYQGDGYTF.

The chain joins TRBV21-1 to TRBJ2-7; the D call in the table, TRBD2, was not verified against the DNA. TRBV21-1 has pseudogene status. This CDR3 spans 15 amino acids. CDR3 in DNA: TGTGCCAGCAGCAAGGGACTAGCGGAATCCTACGAGCAGTACTTC. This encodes CASSKGLAESYEQYF.

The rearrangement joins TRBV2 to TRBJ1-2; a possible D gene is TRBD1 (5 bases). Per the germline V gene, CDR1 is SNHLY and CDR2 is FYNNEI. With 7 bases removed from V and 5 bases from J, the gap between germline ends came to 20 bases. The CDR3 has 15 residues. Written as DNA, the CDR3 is TGTGCCAGCACCCATTTGGACACTCTCCCATATGGCTACACCTTC. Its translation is CASTHLDTLPYGYTF.

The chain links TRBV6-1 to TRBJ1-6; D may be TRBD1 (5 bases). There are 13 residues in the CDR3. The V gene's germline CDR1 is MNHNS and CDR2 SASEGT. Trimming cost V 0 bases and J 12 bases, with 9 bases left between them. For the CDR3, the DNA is TGTGCCAGCAGTGAAGCCAGGGTGGTACCCCTCCACTTT. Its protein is CASSEARVVPLHF.